The 3 T cell receptor beta chains in this list originate from one sample, sequenced in a study of cytomegalovirus exposure and HLA in healthy donors. With 60 Vbeta and 13 Jbeta primers, the PCR was carried out. Using immunoSEQ multiplex PCR, the repertoire was profiled, and TCRdb retains in-frame clones only, with some absent. This table holds 150,000 or so clones, 80% found once. Sequenced input: PBMCs. The receptors derive from a woman aged 40 to 55 in good health and CMV-seronegative.

This chain connects TRBV7-9 to TRBJ2-1, with a tentative D call TRBD1 (6 bases). Germline loops: CDR1 SEHNR, CDR2 FQNEAQ (reference sequence). The CDR3 length is 11 residues. The V gene lost 6 bases and the J gene lost 14 bases, with 14 bases spanning the gap. CDR3 sequence (DNA): TGTGCCAGCAGACGGGACAACCAAGAGTTCTTC. Protein: CASRRDNQEFF.

J is TRBJ2-3 and V is TRBV28, with TRBD1 identical over 9 bases. J lost 2 bases, V lost 6 bases, and 3 bases had no gene match. There are 14 residues in the CDR3. The germline V gene has CDR1 MDHEN and CDR2 SYDVKM. In DNA, the CDR3 is TGTGCCAGCAGACGGACAGGGGACACAGATACGCAGTATTTT. This codes for CASRRTGDTDTQYF.

J is TRBJ2-5 and V is TRBV28; a weak D match, TRBD1 (5 bases). The CDR3 runs to 14 residues. Trimming removed 2 bases from V and 5 bases from J, with 12 bases in between. The V gene's germline CDR1 is MDHEN and CDR2 SYDVKM. The CDR3 region has the DNA TGTGCCAGCAGTTTAGGCCTCAAGGGGGAGACCCAGTACTTC. The encoded protein is CASSLGLKGETQYF.